The 8 T cell receptor beta chains presented below share a single source sample, sequenced in a study of OX40 agonist ivuxolimab in advanced cancers. Profiling relied on immunoSEQ multiplex PCR, and the TCRdb table lists in-frame clones only, not all of them. Of around 30,000 clones in the sample, more than 75% are singletons; the top ten hold roughly 22%. This specimen consisted of CD4+ or CD8+ T cells sorted from blood, obtained in a trial of the OX40 agonist ivuxolimab. The receptors stem from an adult with an advanced solid tumor such as melanoma, head and neck, liver or kidney cancer.

This clone has just a few counts. The chain employs TRBV4-3 and TRBJ2-1, with 7 bases aligning to TRBD2. The CDR3 is 15 amino acids. Trimming at V came to 0 bases and at J to 9 bases, leaving 8 bases not matched to a gene. Germline V gene lookup returns CDR1 LGHNA and CDR2 YSLEER. CDR3 DNA: TGCGCCAGCAGCCAAGAGGGGGGGAGGGCCGGTGAGCAGTTCTTC. Amino acids: CASSQEGGRAGEQFF.

The chain couples TRBV7-2 to TRBJ2-7; D is ambiguous. CDR1 and CDR2 from the germline V gene are SGHTA and FQGNSA. The V end lost 1 base, the J end lost 6 bases, and 7 bases lay between the germline ends. The CDR3 contains 12 residues. This chain's CDR3 is CASSLGKVEQYF. CDR3 sequence (DNA): TGTGCCAGCAGCTTAGGAAAGGTCGAGCAGTACTTC.

Only a few counts were recorded for this clone. This chain connects TRBV13 to TRBJ2-1; 7 bases fit TRBD1. The CDR3 consists of 13 residues. V was pared by 3 bases and J by 5 bases, with 1 base of the junction left unmatched. CDR1 is PRHDT, CDR2 FYEKMQ, per germline (reference sequence). The CDR3 region is CASSFDRDNEQFF. The CDR3 DNA follows: TGTGCCAGCAGCTTCGACAGGGACAATGAGCAGTTCTTC.

V gene TRBV11-3 combines with J gene TRBJ2-1; 9 nucleotides match TRBD2. Trimming cost V 5 bases and J 3 bases; bases outside gene matches: 2. CDR1 and CDR2 (germline): SGHNT, YENEEA. The CDR3 has 14 amino acids. CDR3 DNA: TGTGCCAGCAGCCCTAGCGGGGTCTACAATGAGCAGTTCTTC. Translating it yields CASSPSGVYNEQFF.

In this sample, this clone turned up a few times. The CDR3 sequence is CASSLGAGGYSYNEQFF. CDR3 sequence (DNA): TGTGCCAGCAGCTTGGGAGCGGGAGGTTATTCCTACAATGAGCAGTTCTTC. The chain couples TRBV7-8 to TRBJ2-1, with 9 bases identical to TRBD2. This CDR3 contains 17 residues. The trim removed 3 bases at V and 1 base at J, leaving 7 bases unmatched. The germline V gene has CDR1 SGHVS and CDR2 FQNEAQ.

The V and J genes are TRBV6-1 and TRBJ2-7, with TRBD2 identical over 11 bases. V trimming: 2 bases; J trimming: 0 bases; junction bases outside the gene matches: 3. The germline V gene encodes CDR1 MNHNS and CDR2 SASEGT. This CDR3 region has 16 residues. DNA for the CDR3: TGTGCCAGCAGTGAACTAGCGGGGGGCCCCTCCTACGAGCAGTACTTC. It specifies CASSELAGGPSYEQYF.

This clone occurred a few times. This chain connects TRBV7-8 to TRBJ2-5, with D perhaps TRBD2 (5 bases). The CDR3 is 15 residues long. The V gene lost 3 bases and the J gene lost 5 bases, with 16 bases spanning the gap. Germline-derived CDR1 and CDR2 are SGHVS and FQNEAQ. Here the CDR3 DNA reads TGTGCCAGCAGCTTTCTCCGAGCGTCGGGGGAGACCCAGTACTTC. Protein product: CASSFLRASGETQYF.

V gene TRBV5-4 combines with J gene TRBJ2-7; weak D call: TRBD1 (6 bases). CDR1 is SGHNT, CDR2 YYREEE, per germline (reference sequence). Trimming removed 4 bases from V and 1 base from J, with 15 bases in between. This CDR3 has 15 residues. The CDR3 here is CASSTRGGRSYEQYF. The CDR3 coding sequence is TGTGCCAGCAGCACGCGAGGGGGTCGGTCCTACGAGCAGTACTTC. Filled out from reference TRBV5-4 and TRBJ2-7, the complete variable domain reads ETGVTQSPTHLIKTRGQQVTLRCSSQSGHNTVSWYQQALGQGPQFIFQYYREEENGRGNFPPRFSGLQFPNYSSELNVNALELDDSALYLCASSTRGGRSYEQYFGPGTRLTVT.